The 13 T cell receptor beta chains in this list originate from one sample, sequenced in a study of long-term antiretroviral therapy in people with HIV. The immunoSEQ assay was v3.0, run at survey level. Some clones are missing from TCRdb's copy, which holds only in-frame ones; the method was immunoSEQ multiplex PCR. In the table there are under 35,000 clones, approximately 90% of which are singletons. This material consisted of unsorted PBMCs, taken 1.1 years after starting antiretroviral therapy. Receptors originate from a man younger than 30 with HIV.

The table lists this clone with a few counts. The rearrangement links TRBV5-6 to TRBJ1-6, with a weak D call TRBD1 (5 bases). Trimming took off 1 base at V and 8 bases at J, with 13 bases between the two ends. The CDR3 length is 15 residues. The germline CDR1 and CDR2 sequences are SGHDT and YYEEEE. CDR3 sequence reads: CASSLRDGGHSPLHF. For the CDR3, the DNA is TGTGCCAGCAGCTTGAGGGACGGAGGACATTCACCCCTCCACTTT.

As DNA, the CDR3 is TGTGCCAGCTCCCAGATACCCTCGGGGATATACGAGCAGTACTTC. It yields the protein CASSQIPSGIYEQYF. The genes are TRBV18 and TRBJ2-7; D possibly corresponds to TRBD2 (5 bases). V gave up 6 bases and J gave up 4 bases, with 19 bases separating them. CDR1 is KGHSH and CDR2 is LQKENI in the germline V gene. The CDR3 is 15 amino acids.

The rearrangement joins TRBV18 to TRBJ2-1; D possibly corresponds to TRBD1 (6 bases). Germline lookup yields CDR1 KGHSH and CDR2 LQKENI. V lost 6 bases, J lost 9 bases, and 21 bases lay in between. The CDR3 runs to 15 residues. Here the CDR3 DNA reads TGTGCCAGCTCCCTAGGGCAGGGGAGAGTTGGTGAGCAGTTCTTC. Encoded protein: CASSLGQGRVGEQFF.

The V gene is TRBV7-2, the J gene TRBJ2-2; D is ambiguous. This CDR3 has 13 amino acids. Germline lookup yields CDR1 SGHTA and CDR2 FQGNSA. V lost 9 bases, J lost 4 bases, and 12 bases lay in between. CDR3: CASGNRITGELFF. CDR3 bases: TGTGCCAGTGGTAACAGAATCACCGGGGAGCTGTTTTTT.

The chain couples TRBV15 to TRBJ2-1; no clear D. The germline CDR1 and CDR2 sequences are LNHNV and YYDKDF (reference sequence). CDR3 length: 13 residues. V was shortened by 3 bases and J by 8 bases, with 11 bases between the two germline ends. The CDR3 coding sequence is TGTGCCACCAGCAGGGTTTATGGGGATGAGCAGTTCTTC. Protein sequence: CATSRVYGDEQFF.

This chain joins TRBV5-1 and TRBJ2-6; D is unclear. Trimming took 0 bases from V and 4 from J, leaving 14 bases between them. Germline values: CDR1 SGHRS, CDR2 YFSETQ. The CDR3 totals 17 residues. CDR3 coding DNA: TGCGCCAGCAGCTTGGAAGGGTACGGTAAAGGGGCCAACGTCCTGACTTTC. This encodes CASSLEGYGKGANVLTF.

This chain uses TRBV29-1 with TRBJ1-5; no firm D call. V was shortened by 1 base and J by 3 bases, with 7 bases between the two germline ends. The CDR3 covers 13 residues. The V gene's germline CDR1 is SQVTM and CDR2 ANQGSEA. The CDR3 here is CSVEGGNNQPQHF. The DNA of the CDR3 is TGCAGCGTTGAAGGGGGTAACAATCAGCCCCAGCATTTT.

This rearrangement joins TRBV13 to TRBJ2-7, with D possibly being TRBD1 or TRBD2 (5 bases each). The germline V gene has CDR1 PRHDT and CDR2 FYEKMQ (reference sequence). With 4 bases removed from V and 3 bases from J, the gap between germline ends came to 19 bases. The CDR3 loop spans 16 amino acids. For the CDR3, the DNA is TGTGCCAGCAGCTCAAAATTGGGGGAGATCCGCTACGAGCAGTACTTC. Its protein is CASSSKLGEIRYEQYF.

The CDR3 DNA sequence: TGTGCCAGTAGTATGGCAAGGGGGCTAGGGAACACTGAAGCTTTCTTT. Translation gives CASSMARGLGNTEAFF. The V gene is TRBV19, the J gene TRBJ1-1; TRBD1 aligns across 7 bases. Germline trimming cut 3 bases from V and 1 base from J; bases unmatched to any gene: 8. Per germline, CDR1 LNHDA and CDR2 SQIVND (reference sequence). This CDR3 has 16 amino acids.

The rearrangement uses TRBV5-6 and TRBJ2-3; tentatively, D is TRBD1 or TRBD2 (5 bases each). The CDR3 is 15 residues long. The V end was cut by 2 bases, the J end by 0 bases, with 10 bases between. CDR1 is SGHDT and CDR2 is YYEEEE in the germline V gene. For the CDR3, the DNA is TGTGCCAGCAGCTTCGGCAGGGAGAGCACAGATACGCAGTATTTT. Translation: CASSFGRESTDTQYF.

This sequence joins TRBV4-2 and TRBJ2-5, with D possibly called TRBD1 or TRBD2 (5 bases each). V shed 4 bases and J shed 1 base, with 13 bases lying between them. Looked up from germline, CDR1 is LGHNA and CDR2 is YNFKEQ. The CDR3 sequence is 15 residues long. The CDR3 nucleotides read TGTGCCAGCAGCCTTGAACGAGGGACCCAAGAGACCCAGTACTTC. Translated: CASSLERGTQETQYF.

The V and J genes are TRBV6-5 and TRBJ2-3, with 8 bases matching TRBD2. From germline, CDR1 is MNHEY and CDR2 SVGAGI. V lost 6 bases, J lost 2 bases, and 7 bases stayed unmatched. This CDR3 is 15 amino acids long. The CDR3 DNA reads as TGTGCCAGCAGATACGTGGGACTAGTCACAGATACGCAGTATTTT. Its translation: CASRYVGLVTDTQYF.

This rearrangement joins TRBV6-6 to TRBJ2-1; no reliable D call. The germline V and J ends were trimmed by 4 bases and 7 bases, with 5 bases remaining between them. CDR3 length: 11 residues. CDR1 and CDR2 (germline): MNHNY, SVGAGI (reference sequence). CDR3 sequence (DNA): TGTGCCAGCAGTTTCGGAAATGAGCAGTTCTTC. Protein product: CASSFGNEQFF.